A single sample gave rise to the 21 T cell receptor beta chains below, sequenced in a study of blood T cell repertoires in COVID-19 (dated by TCRdb to about 2020). Libraries were built with the immunoSEQ multiplex PCR assay. The table was pulled from immuneACCESS by TCRdb, which kept in-frame rearrangements only. Such tables lose some clones; where checked, under half of the loss comes from unresolved V genes, and the rest has no known cause. A total of roughly 200,000 clones appear in this sample, 88% of them only once. The biggest ten clones account for around 1.6% of the sample. Material for sequencing was peripheral blood. These receptors were obtained from a man between 18 and 35 years old with active or convalescent COVID-19.

V is TRBV9 and J is TRBJ2-5, with D possibly matching TRBD1 (6 bases). V lost 4 bases, J lost 4 bases, and 20 bases lay in between. The CDR3 sequence is 16 residues long. Germline V gives CDR1 SGDLS, CDR2 YYNGEE. CDR3 amino acids: CASSTGTGRVVETQYF. The DNA for the CDR3 is TGTGCCAGCAGCACGGGAACAGGGAGAGTGGTAGAGACCCAGTACTTC.

The rearrangement joins TRBV7-3 to TRBJ2-1; 9 bases fit TRBD1. Germline V lookup: CDR1 SGHTA, CDR2 FQGTGA. The trim removed 2 bases at V and 4 bases at J, leaving 6 bases unmatched. CDR3 length: 16 amino acids. The CDR3 reads CASSLGGTGLYNEQFF. Written as DNA, the CDR3 is TGTGCCAGCAGCTTAGGCGGGACAGGGTTATACAATGAGCAGTTCTTC.

This clone was observed a handful of times. The chain is built from TRBV6-2 or TRBV6-3 and TRBJ2-3, with 12 bases lining up with TRBD2. The CDR3 consists of 16 residues. V trimming: 5 bases; J trimming: 4 bases; junction bases outside the gene matches: 7. Germline lookup yields CDR1 MNHEY and CDR2 SVGEGT. Written as DNA, the CDR3 is TGTGCCAGCAGTCCGATGGGACTAGCGGGTGCAGATACGCAGTATTTT. Its translation: CASSPMGLAGADTQYF.

The chain employs TRBV6-2 or TRBV6-3 and TRBJ1-6, with TRBD1 matching 10 bases. CDR1 is MNHEY and CDR2 is SVGEGT in the germline V gene. The CDR3 is 14 residues long. Trimming took 4 bases from V and 15 from J; bases not matched to a gene: 9. The CDR3: CASSSTGGAVHLHF. As DNA, the CDR3 is TGTGCCAGCAGTTCGACAGGGGGCGCGGTTCACCTCCACTTT.

This clone was seen a handful of times. J is TRBJ1-6 and V is TRBV5-5; tentative D call: TRBD1 (5 bases). Germline V gives CDR1 SGHKS, CDR2 YYEKEE (reference sequence). Between the trimmed V and J ends, which lost 5 bases and 10 bases, there was a span of 16 bases. The CDR3 runs 14 residues. Here the CDR3 DNA reads TGTGCCAGCAGGGCACAGGAAAACAGGTCACCCCTCCACTTT. Residues: CASRAQENRSPLHF.

The chain couples TRBV19 to TRBJ1-2; 8 bases are shared with TRBD1. V shed 5 bases and J 6 bases; nucleotides not matched to a gene: 8. Germline CDR1 and CDR2: LNHDA and SQIVND (reference sequence). The CDR3 has 14 residues. This CDR3 is CASSFLQGGDGYTF. The CDR3 nucleotides read TGTGCCAGTAGTTTCTTACAGGGGGGTGATGGCTACACCTTC.

The chain links TRBV10-2 to TRBJ2-7, with D possibly being TRBD2 (6 bases). V lost 9 bases to trimming and J lost 4 bases, with 16 bases between them. CDR3 length equals 13 residues. Germline CDR1 and CDR2: WSHSY and SAAADI. The CDR3 reads CASSRDSAYEQYF. DNA for the CDR3: TGCGCCAGTAGCCGGGACTCAGCATACGAGCAGTACTTC.

The chain employs TRBV18 and TRBJ2-2, with TRBD1 matching over 7 bases. The J segment lost 4 bases and the V segment lost 6 bases, leaving 5 bases of the junction unmatched. The CDR3 contains 14 residues. Germline lookup yields CDR1 KGHSH and CDR2 LQKENI. The CDR3, as DNA: TGTGCCAGCTCGGTACAGGGGATCACCGGGGAGCTGTTTTTT. It is translated as CASSVQGITGELFF.

The chain links TRBV6-6 to TRBJ1-1, with D perhaps TRBD1 (5 bases). The CDR3 has 15 residues. The V end was cut by 1 base, the J end by 3 bases, with 12 bases between. Germline loops: CDR1 MNHNY, CDR2 SVGAGI (reference sequence). CDR3 sequence: CASSYFGGRDTEAFF. CDR3 DNA: TGTGCCAGCAGTTACTTCGGGGGACGGGACACTGAAGCTTTCTTT.

V is TRBV30 and J is TRBJ2-7; D perhaps matches TRBD1 (6 bases). Germline V gives CDR1 GTSNPN, CDR2 SVGIG (reference sequence). CDR3 length equals 13 residues. Between the trimmed V and J ends, which lost 1 base and 4 bases, there was a span of 11 bases. For the CDR3, the DNA is TGTGCCTGGAGTGCCGGGACACTTTACGAGCAGTACTTC. The encoded protein is CAWSAGTLYEQYF.

The chain is built from TRBV7-9 and TRBJ2-1; D perhaps matches TRBD2 (6 bases). Trimming pared 3 bases from V and 5 bases from J, leaving 14 bases between. There are 15 residues in the CDR3. CDR1 is SEHNR, CDR2 FQNEAQ, per germline (reference sequence). CDR3 in amino acids: CASSLQRGIHNEQFF. The CDR3 region has the DNA TGTGCCAGCAGCTTGCAACGGGGGATCCACAATGAGCAGTTCTTC.

This chain connects TRBV27 to TRBJ1-2, with D maybe TRBD1 (6 bases). The V and J ends lost 5 bases and 3 bases respectively, with 19 bases between them. This CDR3 region has 16 residues. Germline lookup yields CDR1 MNHEY and CDR2 SMNVEV (reference sequence). DNA of the CDR3: TGTGCCAGCAGTCCCGACCGCCGGGGGGCGGACTATGGCTACACCTTC. Its protein is CASSPDRRGADYGYTF.

This chain joins TRBV10-3 and TRBJ2-7, with 8 bases fitting TRBD2. CDR3 size: 16 residues. V was pared by 5 bases and J by 4 bases, with 13 bases of the junction left unmatched. CDR1 and CDR2 (germline): ENHRY, SYGVKD. The CDR3 here is CAISSGPGLGSYEQYF. Here the CDR3 DNA reads TGTGCCATCAGTTCAGGACCGGGACTAGGTTCTTACGAGCAGTACTTC.

The CDR3, as DNA: TGTGCCAGCAGTATAGACAGGGGGCTCTACGAGCAGTACTTC. Translation: CASSIDRGLYEQYF. The chain carries TRBV27 and TRBJ2-7; TRBD1 agrees at 10 bases. CDR3 size: 14 residues. Germline CDR1 reads MNHEY; CDR2 reads SMNVEV (reference sequence). After removal of 5 bases from V and 3 bases from J, the junction contained 4 bases not matched to a gene.

The J gene is TRBJ1-5, the V gene TRBV5-1, with D perhaps TRBD1 (5 bases). Germline lookup yields CDR1 SGHRS and CDR2 YFSETQ. The CDR3 length is 15 residues. Trimming took off 2 bases at V and 8 bases at J, with 17 bases between the two ends. CDR3 nucleotide sequence: TGCGCCAGCAGCTTTCAGGGAGGCTTGGAGGAGCCCCAGCATTTT. Its protein is CASSFQGGLEEPQHF.

The V and J genes are TRBV2 and TRBJ1-1, with D hard to call. Germline V CDR1 and CDR2: SNHLY, FYNNEI. The CDR3 length is 16 residues. Trimming pared 5 bases from V and 4 bases from J, leaving 20 bases between. CDR3 in amino acids: CASSTNAVGLGTEAFF. The DNA for the CDR3 is TGTGCCAGCAGTACTAACGCGGTCGGTTTGGGCACTGAAGCTTTCTTT.

The chain has TRBV15 and TRBJ2-1; D perhaps matches TRBD2 (5 bases). V was trimmed by 0 bases and J by 6 bases, leaving 12 bases between them. Germline-derived CDR1 and CDR2 are LNHNV and YYDKDF (reference sequence). This CDR3 has 15 residues. CDR3 amino acids: CATSRDRSSINEQFF. In DNA form, the CDR3 reads TGTGCCACCAGCAGAGATAGGTCTAGCATCAATGAGCAGTTCTTC.

As for this clone: This specimen includes other DNA sequences encoding the same CDR3. This rearrangement joins TRBV27 to TRBJ1-2; D not certain. With 2 bases removed from V and 4 bases from J, the gap between germline ends came to 8 bases. This CDR3 is built from 13 residues. Germline loops: CDR1 MNHEY, CDR2 SMNVEV (reference sequence). The CDR3 bases are TGTGCCAGCAGTTTACGGGAAGGCTATGGCTACACCTTC. Translated, it gives CASSLREGYGYTF.

The chain links TRBV27 to TRBJ2-2; tentative D call: TRBD2 (5 bases). Trimming pared 7 bases from V and 1 base from J, leaving 16 bases between. CDR1 and CDR2 from the germline V gene are MNHEY and SMNVEV (reference sequence). The CDR3 is 16 amino acids. Here the CDR3 reads CASKDRRDMNTGELFF. DNA for the CDR3: TGTGCCAGCAAAGATCGACGGGATATGAACACCGGGGAGCTGTTTTTT.

The chain couples TRBV10-3 to TRBJ1-1; 12 bases are shared with TRBD1. Germline CDR1 reads ENHRY; CDR2 reads SYGVKD. The ends lost 3 bases at V and 0 bases at J; junction bases unmatched: 5. The CDR3 is made up of 17 amino acids. CDR3 loop: CAISEPGQGAMNTEAFF. CDR3 DNA: TGTGCCATCAGTGAACCGGGACAGGGGGCAATGAACACTGAAGCTTTCTTT.

Comments on this clone: The sample has other DNA sequences that encode this CDR3 too. The genes are TRBV2 and TRBJ1-5; 10 bases line up with TRBD1. The CDR3 has 16 residues. CDR1 SNHLY and CDR2 FYNNEI come from the germline V gene. V trimming: 7 bases; J trimming: 3 bases; junction bases outside the gene matches: 9. For the CDR3, the DNA is TGTGCCAGCACCACACTGGGGACAGGGGACAATCAGCCCCAGCATTTT. Protein: CASTTLGTGDNQPQHF.